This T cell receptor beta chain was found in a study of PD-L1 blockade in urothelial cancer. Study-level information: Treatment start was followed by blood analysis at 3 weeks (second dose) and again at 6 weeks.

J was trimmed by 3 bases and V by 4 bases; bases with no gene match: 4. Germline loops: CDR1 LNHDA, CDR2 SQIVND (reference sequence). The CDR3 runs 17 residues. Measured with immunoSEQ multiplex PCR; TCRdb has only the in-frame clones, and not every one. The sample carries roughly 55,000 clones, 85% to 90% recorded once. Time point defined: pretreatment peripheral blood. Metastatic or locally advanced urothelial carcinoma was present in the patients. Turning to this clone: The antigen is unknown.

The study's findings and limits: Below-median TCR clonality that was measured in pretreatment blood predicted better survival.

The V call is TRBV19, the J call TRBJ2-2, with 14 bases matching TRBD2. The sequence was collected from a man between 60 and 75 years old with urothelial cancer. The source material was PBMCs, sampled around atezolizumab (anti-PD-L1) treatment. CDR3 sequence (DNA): TGTGCCAGTAGTAGACCGGGACTAGCGGGGGACACCGGGGAGCTGTTTTTT. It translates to CASSRPGLAGDTGELFF.